This paragraph reports one T cell receptor (beta chain). Its antigen is currently unknown. The data belong to a study of identical twins. Every sampled donor was Caucasian and healthy. TCRdb itself ran the 5' RACE reads through MiXCR, one entry per CDR3 protein. This table has approximately 620,000 distinct CDR3 sequences, 8.5% to 9.5% appearing once. The study's findings and limits: Twin-shared out-of-frame alpha sequences showed excess low generation probability.

This sample was also put to use in a study of yellow fever vaccine responses in identical twins.

This receptor was identified in a woman between 18 and 29 years old in good health. Material: PBMCs.

CDR3 sequence (DNA): TGTGCCAGCAGTAAACTAGCGGATATACCCACCTACGAGCAGTACTTC. Its translation: CASSKLADIPTYEQYF. The chain joins TRBV6-2 or TRBV6-3 to TRBJ2-7; 8 bases are a match to TRBD2. The CDR3 has 16 amino acids. The germline V gene has CDR1 MNHEY and CDR2 SVGEGT. Trimming at V came to 5 bases and at J to 2 bases, leaving 11 bases not matched to a gene.